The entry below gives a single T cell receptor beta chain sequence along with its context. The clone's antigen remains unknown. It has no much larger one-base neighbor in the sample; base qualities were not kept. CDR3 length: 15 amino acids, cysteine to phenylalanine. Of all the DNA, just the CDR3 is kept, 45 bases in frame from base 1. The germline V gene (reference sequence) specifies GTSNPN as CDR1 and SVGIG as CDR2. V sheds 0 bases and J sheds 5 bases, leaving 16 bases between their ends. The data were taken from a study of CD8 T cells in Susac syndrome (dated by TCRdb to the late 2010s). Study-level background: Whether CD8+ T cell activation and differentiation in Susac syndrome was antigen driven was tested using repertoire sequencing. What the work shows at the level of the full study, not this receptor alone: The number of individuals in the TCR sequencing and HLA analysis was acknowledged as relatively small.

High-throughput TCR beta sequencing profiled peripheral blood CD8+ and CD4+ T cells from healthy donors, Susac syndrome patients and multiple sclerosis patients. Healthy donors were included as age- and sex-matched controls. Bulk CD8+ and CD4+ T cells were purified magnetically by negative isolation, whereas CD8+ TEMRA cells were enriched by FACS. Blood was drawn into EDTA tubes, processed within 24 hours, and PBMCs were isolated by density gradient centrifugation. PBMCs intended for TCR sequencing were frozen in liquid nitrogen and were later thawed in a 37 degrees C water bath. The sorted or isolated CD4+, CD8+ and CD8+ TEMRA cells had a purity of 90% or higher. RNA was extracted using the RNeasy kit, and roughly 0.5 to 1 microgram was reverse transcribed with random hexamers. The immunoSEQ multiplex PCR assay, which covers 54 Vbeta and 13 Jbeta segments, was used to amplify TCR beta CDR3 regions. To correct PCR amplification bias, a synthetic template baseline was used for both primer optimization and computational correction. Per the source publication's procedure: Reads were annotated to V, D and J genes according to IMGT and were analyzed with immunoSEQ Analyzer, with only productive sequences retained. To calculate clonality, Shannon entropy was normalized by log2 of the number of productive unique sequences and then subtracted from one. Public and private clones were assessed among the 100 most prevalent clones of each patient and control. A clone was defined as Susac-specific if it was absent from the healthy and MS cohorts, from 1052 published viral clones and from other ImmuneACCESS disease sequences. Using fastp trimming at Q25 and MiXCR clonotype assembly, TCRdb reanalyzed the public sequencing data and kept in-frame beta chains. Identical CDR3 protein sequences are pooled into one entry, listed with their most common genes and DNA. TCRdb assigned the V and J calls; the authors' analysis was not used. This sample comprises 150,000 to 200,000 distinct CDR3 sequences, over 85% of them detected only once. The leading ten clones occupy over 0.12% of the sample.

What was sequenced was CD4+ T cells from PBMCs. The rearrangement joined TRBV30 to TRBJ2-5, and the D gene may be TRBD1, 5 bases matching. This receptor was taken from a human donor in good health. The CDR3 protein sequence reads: CAWSVGSGLPETQYF. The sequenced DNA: TGTGCCTGGAGTGTAGGCTCAGGGCTTCCGGAGACCCAGTACTTC.